This T cell receptor beta chain was captured in a study of control samples from healthy donors and cancer patients. Data came from immunoSEQ multiplex PCR; TCRdb stores just in-frame clones and leaves some out. In the table there are 150,000 to 200,000 clones, about 94% of which are singletons. V was pared by 4 bases and J by 1 base, with 11 bases between. The CDR3 is 14 amino acids. Germline CDR1 is SGHNT and CDR2 is YENEEA. The clonotype was recovered from a woman aged 40-49 years in good health. The specimen was blood. The chain combines TRBV11-3 with TRBJ2-7, with TRBD2 as a possible D gene (5 bases). CDR3 region: CASSSYRGSYEQYF. The CDR3 coding sequence is TGTGCCAGCAGCTCCTACCGGGGATCCTACGAGCAGTACTTC.